This T cell receptor beta chain is drawn from a study of T cells in Graves' hyperthyroidism and ophthalmopathy. The study's findings and limits: Among thyroid clonotypes expanded above 0.001, most also appeared in blood. A model of 13 V-J pairs discriminated ophthalmopathy from stable hyperthyroidism.

The definition of stable Graves' hyperthyroidism was no ophthalmopathy progression within 18 months. Hyperthyroidism in the patients, aged 18 to 65, was newly diagnosed and under 2 months in duration. Details on this clonotype: What it binds is not known.

The CDR3 consists of 16 residues. V dropped 5 bases and J dropped 4 bases, with 17 bases sitting between them. CDR1 and CDR2 (germline): MDHEN, SYDVKM. RNA transcripts provided the source from which TCR beta CDR3 regions were amplified. HTBI primers were employed in a first-round RT-PCR of the TCR CDR3. Each CDR3 protein is one row after TCRdb ran MiXCR on the multiplex PCR reads. The sample consists of approximately 430,000 distinct CDR3 sequences, around 14% of them appearing once. Sequencing was carried out using blood. The chain employs TRBV28 and TRBJ1-4; possibly TRBD1 for D (6 bases). The source of this sequence is a young woman with Graves' hyperthyroidism. DNA for the CDR3: TGTGCCAGCAGTCCCCACAGGGTCTACGGTAATGAAAAACTGTTTTTT. The encoded protein is CASSPHRVYGNEKLFF.